The rows below give T cell receptor beta chains drawn from one sample of a study of cytomegalovirus exposure and HLA in healthy donors. Here immunoSEQ multiplex PCR was the method, and the copy in TCRdb shows in-frame clones only, minus some. The sample yields some 150,000 clones, about 80% seen once. The sequenced sample was PBMCs. These receptors came from a male donor in good health and CMV-seronegative. Each CDR3 is given with its conserved first and last residue. The D gene is left open where the match is weak. Size is omitted from some rows. Given values are once, few, many or a class for expanded clones.

v_gene	abundance	j_gene	d_gene	CDR3nt	CDR3aa
TRBV14	.	TRBJ2-1	TRBD2	TGTGCCAGCAGCCAGTTAGCGGGAGCGTCTTACAATGAGCAGTTCTTC	CASSQLAGASYNEQFF
TRBV7-2	.	TRBJ2-7	TRBD1	TGTGCCAGCAGCTTGGGACAGGGGGCTACCTACGAGCAGTACTTC	CASSLGQGATYEQYF
TRBV16	.	TRBJ1-1	.	TGTGCCAGCAGCCTAGGAGCTATGAACACTGAAGCTTTCTTT	CASSLGAMNTEAFF
TRBV30	.	TRBJ1-6	.	TGTGCCTGGAGTGTACTTAATCCCGCCAGGGGCCCCTATAATTCACCCCTCCACTTT	CAWSVLNPARGPYNSPLHF
TRBV10-3	few	TRBJ1-1	.	TGTGCCATCAGTGAGAGGAGAAACACTGAAGCTTTCTTT	CAISERRNTEAFF
TRBV5-6	.	TRBJ2-2	.	TGTGCCAGCAGCTTGGTAGACTCCACCGGGGAGCTGTTTTTT	CASSLVDSTGELFF
TRBV30	.	TRBJ2-3	.	TGTGCCTGGAGTGTAGGTGTCCTAGCGCCCAGCACAGATACGCAGTATTTT	CAWSVGVLAPSTDTQYF
TRBV6-1	once	TRBJ2-7	.	TGTGCCAGCAGTGACAGGGCCTACGAGCAGTACTTC	CASSDRAYEQYF
TRBV5-4	.	TRBJ2-2	.	TGTGCCAGCAGCCCGAACGGCAGGACCGGGGAGCTGTTTTTT	CASSPNGRTGELFF
TRBV10-3	few	TRBJ2-2	TRBD1	TGTGCCATCAGTGGAGACAGGGGAAAAACCGGGGAGCTGTTTTTT	CAISGDRGKTGELFF
TRBV6-5	.	TRBJ2-7	TRBD2	TGTGCCAGCAGTTACTTAGCGGGGGCGTACGAGCAGTACTTC	CASSYLAGAYEQYF
TRBV28	.	TRBJ2-2	TRBD2	TGTGCCAGCAGGGCCGGGACTAGATTCACCGGGGAGCTGTTTTTT	CASRAGTRFTGELFF
TRBV29-1	.	TRBJ1-1	TRBD1	TGCAGCGTTAGGACAGGGTACACTGAAGCTTTCTTT	CSVRTGYTEAFF
TRBV7-9	few	TRBJ2-2	.	TGTGCCAGCAGGACACAGGGAAAAACCGGGGAGCTGTTTTTT	CASRTQGKTGELFF
TRBV10-3	.	TRBJ1-6	TRBD1	TGTGCCATCAGTGAAGGACAGGGCTTCAATTCACCCCTCCACTTT	CAISEGQGFNSPLHF
TRBV2	.	TRBJ1-4	.	TGTGCCAGCAGCGGGACATCCCGCGGTGAAAAACTGTTTTTT	CASSGTSRGEKLFF
TRBV6-5	.	TRBJ1-6	.	TGTGCCAGCAAAGCTACGTCACCCCTCCACTTT	CASKATSPLHF
TRBV11-3	.	TRBJ2-7	.	TGTGCCAGCAGCTTAGGTGGAGTTTACGAGCAGTACTTC	CASSLGGVYEQYF
TRBV6-1	once	TRBJ2-1	.	TGTGCCAGCAGTAACCGGGACACCAGGTTAAATGAGCAGTTCTTC	CASSNRDTRLNEQFF
TRBV14	.	TRBJ2-4	.	TGTGCCAGCAGCCAAGATTCCCCTGACATTCAGTACTTC	CASSQDSPDIQYF
TRBV5-4	.	TRBJ2-1	TRBD2	TGTGCCAGCAGTTCATCACTAGCGGGGGCCTACAATGAGCAGTTCTTC	CASSSSLAGAYNEQFF
TRBV4-1	.	TRBJ1-3	.	TGCGCCAGCAGCCAGGGGACTGCCTCTGGAAACACCATATATTTT	CASSQGTASGNTIYF